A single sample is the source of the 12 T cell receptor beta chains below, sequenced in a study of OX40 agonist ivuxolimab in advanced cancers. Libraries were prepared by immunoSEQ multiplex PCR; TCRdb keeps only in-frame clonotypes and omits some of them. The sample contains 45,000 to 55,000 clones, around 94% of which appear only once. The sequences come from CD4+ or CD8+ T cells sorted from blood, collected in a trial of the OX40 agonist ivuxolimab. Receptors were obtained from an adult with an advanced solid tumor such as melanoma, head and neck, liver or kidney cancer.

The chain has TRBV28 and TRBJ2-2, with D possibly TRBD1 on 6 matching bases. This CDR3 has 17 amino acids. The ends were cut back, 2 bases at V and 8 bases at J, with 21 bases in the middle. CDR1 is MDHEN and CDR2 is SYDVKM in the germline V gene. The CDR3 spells CASSLGPPGTIVGELFF. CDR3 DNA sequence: TGTGCCAGCAGTTTAGGCCCCCCGGGGACAATTGTAGGGGAGCTGTTTTTT.

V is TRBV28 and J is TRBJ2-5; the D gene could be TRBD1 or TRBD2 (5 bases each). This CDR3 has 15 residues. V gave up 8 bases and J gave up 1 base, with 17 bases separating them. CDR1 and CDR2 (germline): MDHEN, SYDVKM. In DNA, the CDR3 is TGTGCCAGCCACCTGGGGCGGGTCATCCAAGAGACCCAGTACTTC. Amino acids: CASHLGRVIQETQYF.

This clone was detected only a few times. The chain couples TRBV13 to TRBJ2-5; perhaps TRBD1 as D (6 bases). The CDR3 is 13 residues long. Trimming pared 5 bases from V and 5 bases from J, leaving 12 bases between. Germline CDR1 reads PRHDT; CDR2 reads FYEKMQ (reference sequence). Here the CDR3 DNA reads TGTGCCAGCAGCCCATCAGGGGACGAGACCCAGTACTTC. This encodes CASSPSGDETQYF.

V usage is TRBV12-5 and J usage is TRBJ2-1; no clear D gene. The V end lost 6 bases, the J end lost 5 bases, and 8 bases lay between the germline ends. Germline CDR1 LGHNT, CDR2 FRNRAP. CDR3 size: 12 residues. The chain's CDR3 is CASGPADNEQFF. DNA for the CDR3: TGTGCTAGTGGCCCGGCCGACAATGAGCAGTTCTTC. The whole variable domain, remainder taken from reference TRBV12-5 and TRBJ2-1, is DARVTQTPRHKVTEMGQEVTMRCQPILGHNTVFWYRQTMMQGLELLAYFRNRAPLDDSGMPKDRFSAEMPDATLATLKIQPSEPRDSAVYFCASGPADNEQFFGPGTRLTVL.

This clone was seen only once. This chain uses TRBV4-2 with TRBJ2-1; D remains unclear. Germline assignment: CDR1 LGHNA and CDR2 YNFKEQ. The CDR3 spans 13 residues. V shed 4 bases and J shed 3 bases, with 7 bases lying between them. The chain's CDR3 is CASSPPSYNEQFF. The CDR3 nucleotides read TGTGCCAGCAGCCCCCCTAGCTACAATGAGCAGTTCTTC.

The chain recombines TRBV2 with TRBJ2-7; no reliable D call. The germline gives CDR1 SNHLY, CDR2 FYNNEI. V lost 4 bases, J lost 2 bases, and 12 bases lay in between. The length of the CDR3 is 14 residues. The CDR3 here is CASSGHQGTYEQYF. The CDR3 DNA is TGTGCCAGCAGTGGACACCAAGGAACCTACGAGCAGTACTTC.

CDR3 sequence: CASSSWTSGNYEQYF. The CDR3 DNA reads TGTGCCAGCAGTTCCTGGACTAGCGGGAATTACGAGCAGTACTTC. The chain combines TRBV28 with TRBJ2-7; 12 bases map to TRBD2. In germline, CDR1 is MDHEN, CDR2 SYDVKM. This CDR3 is built from 15 residues. V gave up 4 bases and J gave up 4 bases; unmatched junction bases: 5.

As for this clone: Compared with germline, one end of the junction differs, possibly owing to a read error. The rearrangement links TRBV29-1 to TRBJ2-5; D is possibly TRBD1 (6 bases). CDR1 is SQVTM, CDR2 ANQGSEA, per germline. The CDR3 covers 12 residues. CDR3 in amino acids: CSVEGGQETQYF. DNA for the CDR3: TGCAGCGTAGAAGGGGGTCAAGAGACCCAGTACTTC. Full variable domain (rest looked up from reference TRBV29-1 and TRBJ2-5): SAVISQKPSRDICQRGTSLTIQCQVDSQVTMMFWYRQQPGQSLTLIATANQGSEATYESGFVIDKFPISRPNLTFSTLTVSNMSPEDSSIYLCSVEGGQETQYFGPGTRLLVL.

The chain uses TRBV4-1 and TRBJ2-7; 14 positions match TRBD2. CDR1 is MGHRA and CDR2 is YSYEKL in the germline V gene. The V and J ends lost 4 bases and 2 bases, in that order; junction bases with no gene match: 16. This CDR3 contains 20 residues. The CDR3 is CASSPHPGLAGEGGTYEQYF. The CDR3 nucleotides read TGCGCCAGCAGCCCGCACCCGGGACTAGCGGGAGAGGGAGGAACCTACGAGCAGTACTTC.

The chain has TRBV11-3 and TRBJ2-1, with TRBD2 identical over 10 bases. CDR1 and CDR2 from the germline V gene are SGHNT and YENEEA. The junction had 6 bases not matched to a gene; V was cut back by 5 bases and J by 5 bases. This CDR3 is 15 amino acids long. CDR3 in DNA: TGTGCCAGCAGCCTTCGGACTAGCGGCAACAATGAGCAGTTCTTC. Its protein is CASSLRTSGNNEQFF.

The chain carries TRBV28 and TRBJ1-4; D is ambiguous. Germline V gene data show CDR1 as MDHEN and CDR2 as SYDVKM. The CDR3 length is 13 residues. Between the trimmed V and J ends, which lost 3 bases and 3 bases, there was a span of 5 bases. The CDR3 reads CASSFISNEKLFF. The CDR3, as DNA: TGTGCCAGCAGTTTTATCTCTAATGAAAAACTGTTTTTT.

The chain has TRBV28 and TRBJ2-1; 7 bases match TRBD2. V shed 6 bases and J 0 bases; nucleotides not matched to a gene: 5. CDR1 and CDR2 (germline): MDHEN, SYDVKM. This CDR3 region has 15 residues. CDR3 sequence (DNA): TGTGCCAGCAGGTCGGGCGGGAGCTCCTACAATGAGCAGTTCTTC. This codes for CASRSGGSSYNEQFF.